The text below deals with one T cell receptor (beta chain). Its antigen is not known. Trimming took off 7 bases at V and 5 bases at J, with 19 bases between the two ends. The CDR3 extends over 15 amino acids. Germline V gene sequence: CDR1 WSHSY, CDR2 SAAADI. Cells were stimulated with CMV-infected fibroblast lysates at around 9.1 ug/mL. CD40L-negative CD69-negative CD45RO-high memory CD4+ T cells were sorted as populations depleted of antigen-responding cells. This sample stems from a study of persistence of HIV-infected CD4 T cells. Sequencing used immunoSEQ version 4 in survey mode. Generated by immunoSEQ multiplex PCR, the TCRdb table keeps only in-frame clones and is missing some. Counted here are approximately 31,000 clones, around 82% occurring once; the ten biggest clones make up about 0.83%.

The chain recombines TRBV10-2 with TRBJ2-3; possibly TRBD2 for D (7 bases). The sequencing here drew on CD4+ T cells sorted from PBMCs after roughly 19-hour stimulation, taken from a patient who received antiretroviral therapy. The source of this sequence is an adult man with HIV who was CMV-seropositive. CDR3 DNA sequence: TGCGCCAGCAAAGATGGGGGGGGCCGTATAGATACGCAGTATTTT. It codes for CASKDGGGRIDTQYF.